This T cell receptor (beta chain) came from a study of CD8+CD57+ T cells in acquired aplastic anemia. Sequenced patients had shown CD8+CD57+ cell expansion by flow cytometry. Germline CDR1 and CDR2: SEHNR and FQNEAQ (reference sequence). The CDR3 loop spans 15 amino acids. The V and J ends lost 5 bases and 1 base respectively, with 11 bases between them. TCR beta VDJ and CDR3 profiles were obtained from a genomic DNA template. TCRdb analysed the reads with MiXCR anew, one entry per CDR3 protein. The table has 260,000 or so distinct CDR3 sequences, 70% to 85% seen once. The clonotype was recovered from a human donor with aplastic anemia. Sequencing was performed on sorted CD4+, CD8+, or CD8+CD57+ T cells (not recorded which) from PBMCs. The chain recombines TRBV7-9 with TRBJ2-2; the D gene is possibly TRBD2 (5 bases). CDR3 in amino acids: CASSPSGRNTGELFF. The CDR3 DNA follows: TGTGCCAGCAGCCCCAGCGGACGGAACACCGGGGAGCTGTTTTTT. Supplemented by reference TRBV7-9 and TRBJ2-2, the full variable domain reads DTGVSQNPRHKITKRGQNVTFRCDPISEHNRLYWYRQTLGQGPEFLTYFQNEAQLEKSRLLSDRFSAERPKGSFSTLEIQRTEQGDSAMYLCASSPSGRNTGELFFGEGSRLTVL.